The T cell receptor beta chain described here comes from a study of blood T cell repertoires in COVID-19. Germline-derived CDR1 and CDR2 are SGDLS and YYNGEE. This CDR3 spans 16 amino acids. Between the trimmed V and J ends, which lost 0 bases and 5 bases, there was a span of 18 bases. Sequenced by immunoSEQ multiplex PCR; TCRdb stores in-frame clones only, minus some. The sample carries around 120,000 clones, 80% to 90% recorded once. The V gene is TRBV9, the J gene TRBJ2-7, with D perhaps TRBD2 (7 bases). Sequencing was performed on peripheral blood. This clonotype originated in a woman aged 45 to 65 with active or convalescent COVID-19. The CDR3 region is CASSVEGGALSDEQYF. The CDR3 DNA follows: TGTGCCAGCAGCGTAGAGGGGGGGGCACTATCCGACGAGCAGTACTTC. Filled out from reference TRBV9 and TRBJ2-7, the complete variable domain reads DSGVTQTPKHLITATGQRVTLRCSPRSGDLSVYWYQQSLDQGLQFLIQYYNGEERAKGNILERFSAQQFPDLHSELNLSSLELGDSALYFCASSVEGGALSDEQYFGPGTRLTVT.